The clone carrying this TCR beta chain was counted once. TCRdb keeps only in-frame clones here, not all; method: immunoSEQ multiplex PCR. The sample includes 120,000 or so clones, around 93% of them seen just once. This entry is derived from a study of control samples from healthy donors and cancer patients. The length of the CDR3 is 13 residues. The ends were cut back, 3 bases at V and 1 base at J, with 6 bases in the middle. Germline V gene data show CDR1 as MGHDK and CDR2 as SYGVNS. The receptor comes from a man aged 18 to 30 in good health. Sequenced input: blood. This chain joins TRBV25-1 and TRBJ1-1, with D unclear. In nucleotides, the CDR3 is TGTGCCAGCAGTGACCGCCGGAACACTGAAGCTTTCTTT. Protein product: CASSDRRNTEAFF. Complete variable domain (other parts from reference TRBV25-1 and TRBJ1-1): EADIYQTPRYLVIGTGKKITLECSQTMGHDKMYWYQQDPGMELHLIHYSYGVNSTEKGDLSSESTVSRIRTEHFPLTLESARPSHTSQYLCASSDRRNTEAFFGQGTRLTVV.